This T cell receptor beta chain was found in a study of shared clonotypes between healthy human individuals. Sequencing used immunoSEQ multiplex PCR; TCRdb keeps in-frame clones, though not all of them. The profile shows about 2 million clones, about 94% of them singletons. CDR1 is SNHLY, CDR2 FYNNEI, per germline. CDR3 length equals 16 residues. The V and J ends lost 0 bases and 6 bases, in that order; junction bases with no gene match: 5. Naive CD8 cells comprised CD45RO-negative, CCR7-positively selected cells, excluding terminally differentiated effector memory CD45RA+ cells. This chain joins TRBV2 and TRBJ2-1; 10 bases agree with TRBD2. The sequence came from a man younger than 30 in good health. Sequences were obtained from naive CD8+ T cells sorted from blood. The CDR3 DNA follows: TGTGCCAGCAGTGAAGCAAGCGGGGGGGCCCCCAATGAGCAGTTCTTC. This sequence encodes CASSEASGGAPNEQFF.